This T cell receptor (beta chain) came from a study of radiotherapy plus CTLA-4 blockade in lung cancer. Study-wide background: Objective responses were observed in around a sixth of patients, and disease control was achieved by roughly 31%. Study-wide results and limits: In blood, after radiotherapy plus ipilimumab, tumor-derived TCR clones expanded. With interferon-beta, early dynamics of blood T cell clones were reported to best predict response.

A note on this clone: Its antigen remains unidentified.

This CDR3 has 14 residues. The J segment lost 4 bases and the V segment lost 5 bases, leaving 7 bases of the junction unmatched. Germline-derived CDR1 and CDR2 are KGHSH and LQKENI. Focal radiation was given together with CTLA-4 blockade (ipilimumab) to patients with chemo-refractory metastatic non-small-cell lung cancer. TCRdb keeps only in-frame clones here, not all; method: immunoSEQ multiplex PCR. Of roughly 55,000 clones listed, under 75% are singletons. This receptor was obtained from a human donor with non-small cell lung cancer whose response to radiotherapy plus ipilimumab could not be evaluated. Material: peripheral blood, obtained from a patient treated with radiotherapy plus ipilimumab. The chain recombines TRBV18 with TRBJ2-5; 7 nucleotides align to TRBD2. This CDR3 reads CASSAGGYAETQYF. The CDR3 DNA reads as TGTGCCAGCTCAGCCGGGGGGTACGCAGAGACCCAGTACTTC.